Each of the 10 T cell receptor beta chains below was sequenced from the same sample in a study of spatial heterogeneity in lung cancer. Time point noted: sample taken at primary tumor resection. TCRdb passed the 5' RACE reads through MiXCR, listing each CDR3 protein once. This sample carries tens of thousands of distinct CDR3 sequences, more than 7% of them seen once, and the ten largest clones take about 30%. The material was PBMCs, obtained at surgery. Source of these receptors: a female donor with early-stage non-small cell lung cancer.

The chain employs TRBV10-2 and TRBJ1-2; 7 bases map to TRBD1. J lost 0 bases, V lost 7 bases, and 8 bases had no gene match. The CDR3 is 15 amino acids. From germline, CDR1 is WSHSY and CDR2 SAAADI. As DNA, the CDR3 is TGCGCCAGCACTAAAGACAGGGCGGCTAACTATGGCTACACCTTC. Its translation: CASTKDRAANYGYTF.

The chain combines TRBV20-1 with TRBJ2-1; 7 bases are shared with TRBD2. V shed 2 bases and J 8 bases; nucleotides not matched to a gene: 9. The CDR3 is made up of 14 amino acids. Germline V gene data show CDR1 as DFQATT and CDR2 as SNEGSKA (reference sequence). The CDR3: CSARRLAGGDEQFF. The CDR3 nucleotides are TGCAGTGCTAGAAGACTAGCCGGAGGCGATGAGCAGTTCTTC.

This clonotype occurred many times. V usage is TRBV14 and J usage is TRBJ1-2, with D unclear. The V gene lost 0 bases and the J gene lost 2 bases, with 4 bases spanning the gap. Germline values: CDR1 SGHDN, CDR2 FVKESK. The length of the CDR3 is 13 residues. The CDR3 DNA follows: TGTGCCAGCAGCCAAGACAGGAACTATGGCTACACCTTC. Its translation: CASSQDRNYGYTF.

Only a few counts were recorded for this clonotype. V is TRBV2 and J is TRBJ2-1; D is unclear. The length of the CDR3 is 14 residues. V lost 7 bases and J 0 bases, leaving 10 bases between the germline ends. The V gene's germline CDR1 is SNHLY and CDR2 FYNNEI. CDR3 nucleotides: TGTGCCAGCATCCGCTCCAACTCCTACAATGAGCAGTTCTTC. Protein product: CASIRSNSYNEQFF.

This clonotype was detected a few times. A much larger clone differs by one base, so this may be a read error. The V gene is TRBV12-3 or TRBV12-4, the J gene TRBJ1-4; D remains unclear. The CDR3 length is 15 residues. The CDR3 sequence: CVSSFTTAGDEKLFF. CDR3 nucleotide sequence: TGTGTCAGCAGTTTTACTACGGCCGGGGATGAAAAACTGTTTTTT.

At least ten counts were recorded for this clonotype. The chain couples TRBV5-1 to TRBJ2-3, with D possibly matching TRBD1 (5 bases). Germline V gene data show CDR1 as SGHRS and CDR2 as YFSETQ. The V end was cut by 2 bases, the J end by 1 base, with 5 bases between. The CDR3 spans 13 residues. The CDR3 loop reads CASSLGGTDTQYF. CDR3 sequence (DNA): TGCGCCAGCAGCTTAGGGGGCACAGATACGCAGTATTTT.

There are a few counts of this clonotype. The gene calls are TRBV11-2 and TRBJ1-2, with D perhaps TRBD1 (5 bases). Between the trimmed V and J ends, which lost 3 bases and 4 bases, there was a span of 9 bases. Per germline, CDR1 SGHAT and CDR2 FQNNGV. CDR3 size: 13 residues. Written as DNA, the CDR3 is TGTGCCAGCAGCTTGGAGGGACCCTATGGCTACACCTTC. It is translated as CASSLEGPYGYTF.

The CDR3 DNA reads TGTGCTAGTGGTTTGGTACGGTGGAACGGCCAAAGCTCCTATAATTCACCCCTCCACTTT. It codes for CASGLVRWNGQSSYNSPLHF. The rearrangement links TRBV12-5 to TRBJ1-6; D is uncertain. The CDR3 runs to 20 residues. V dropped 0 bases and J dropped 0 bases, with 18 bases sitting between them. Germline loops: CDR1 LGHNT, CDR2 FRNRAP.

The V and J genes are TRBV28 and TRBJ2-6; D is possibly TRBD1 (6 bases). This CDR3 has 21 residues. The germline V and J ends were trimmed by 6 bases and 2 bases, with 29 bases remaining between them. Germline CDR1 is MDHEN and CDR2 is SYDVKM. Written as DNA, the CDR3 is TGTGCCAGCAGCTCTACAACCCCCCGCAGGGGAAAAGGAGCTGGGGCCAACGTCCTGACTTTC. Its translation: CASSSTTPRRGKGAGANVLTF. The full variable domain, rest sourced from reference TRBV28 and TRBJ2-6, is DVKVTQSSRYLVKRTGEKVFLECVQDMDHENMFWYRQDPGLGLRLIYFSYDVKMKEKGDIPEGYSVSREKKERFSLILESASTNQTSMYLCASSSTTPRRGKGAGANVLTFGAGSRLTVL.

CDR3 sequence reads: CASSAHSGRIYEQYF. The DNA of the CDR3 is TGTGCCAGCAGCGCGCATAGCGGGAGGATCTACGAGCAGTACTTC. The V gene is TRBV9, the J gene TRBJ2-7, with 10 bases that match TRBD2. The length of the CDR3 is 15 residues. Germline V gene lookup returns CDR1 SGDLS and CDR2 YYNGEE. V lost 3 bases, J lost 3 bases, and 6 bases stayed unmatched.